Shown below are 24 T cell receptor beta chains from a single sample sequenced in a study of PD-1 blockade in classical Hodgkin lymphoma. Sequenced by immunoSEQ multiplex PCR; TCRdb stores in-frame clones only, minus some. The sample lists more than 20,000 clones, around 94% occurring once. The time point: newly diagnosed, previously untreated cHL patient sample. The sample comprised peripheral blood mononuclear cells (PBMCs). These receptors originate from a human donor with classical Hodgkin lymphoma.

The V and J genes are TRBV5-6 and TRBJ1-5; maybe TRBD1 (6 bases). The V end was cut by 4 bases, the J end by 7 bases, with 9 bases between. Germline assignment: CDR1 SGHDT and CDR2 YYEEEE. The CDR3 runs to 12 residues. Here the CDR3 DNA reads TGTGCCAGCAGCGGGGGGGGCCAGCCCCAGCATTTT. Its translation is CASSGGGQPQHF. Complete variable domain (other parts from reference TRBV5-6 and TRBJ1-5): DAGVTQSPTHLIKTRGQQVTLRCSPKSGHDTVSWYQQALGQGPQFIFQYYEEEERQRGNFPDRFSGHQFPNYSSELNVNALLLGDSALYLCASSGGGQPQHFGDGTRLSIL.

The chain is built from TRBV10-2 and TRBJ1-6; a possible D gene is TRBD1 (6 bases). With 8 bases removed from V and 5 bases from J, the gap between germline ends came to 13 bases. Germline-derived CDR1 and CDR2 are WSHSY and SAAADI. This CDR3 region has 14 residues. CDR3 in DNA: TGCGCCAGCCATACAGGGAATCATAATTCACCCCTCCACTTT. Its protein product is CASHTGNHNSPLHF.

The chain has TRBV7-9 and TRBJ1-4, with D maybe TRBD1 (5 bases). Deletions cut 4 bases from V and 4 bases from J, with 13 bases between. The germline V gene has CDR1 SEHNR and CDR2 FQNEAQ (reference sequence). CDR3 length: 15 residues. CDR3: CASSSPWGSNEKLFF. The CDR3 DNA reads TGTGCCAGCAGCTCCCCTTGGGGGAGTAATGAAAAACTGTTTTTT.

This CDR3 is CASSVFGSRSYEQYF. CDR3 sequence (DNA): TGTGCCAGCAGTGTGTTTGGGAGTCGCTCCTACGAGCAGTACTTC. The gene calls are TRBV6-1 and TRBJ2-7; D is possibly TRBD2 (5 bases). In germline, CDR1 is MNHNS, CDR2 SASEGT. The germline V and J ends were trimmed by 4 bases and 0 bases, with 13 bases remaining between them. This CDR3 comprises 15 residues.

The CDR3 bases are TGTGCCAGCAGTTTGTCTACAGGGGTCACCGGGGAGCTGTTTTTT. This codes for CASSLSTGVTGELFF. The V gene is TRBV28, the J gene TRBJ2-2; 7 bases line up with TRBD1. V dropped 3 bases and J dropped 4; count of bases not matched to a gene: 5. The germline CDR1 and CDR2 sequences are MDHEN and SYDVKM. This CDR3 is built from 15 residues.

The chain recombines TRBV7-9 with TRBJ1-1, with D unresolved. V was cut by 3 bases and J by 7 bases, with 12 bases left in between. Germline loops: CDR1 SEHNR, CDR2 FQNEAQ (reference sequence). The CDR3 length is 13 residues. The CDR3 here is CASSFRPGNEAFF. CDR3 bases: TGTGCCAGCAGCTTCAGACCGGGAAATGAAGCTTTCTTT.

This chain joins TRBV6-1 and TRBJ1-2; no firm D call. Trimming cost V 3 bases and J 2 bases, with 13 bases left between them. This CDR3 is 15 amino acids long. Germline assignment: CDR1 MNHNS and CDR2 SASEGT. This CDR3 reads CASSESGRPNYGYTF. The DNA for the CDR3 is TGTGCCAGCAGTGAGTCGGGTCGACCAAACTATGGCTACACCTTC.

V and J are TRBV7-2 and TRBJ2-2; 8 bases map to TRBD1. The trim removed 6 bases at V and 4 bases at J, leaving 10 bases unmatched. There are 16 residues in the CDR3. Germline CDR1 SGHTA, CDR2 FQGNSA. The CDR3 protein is CASRQGAGLSTGELFF. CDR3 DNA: TGTGCCAGCAGGCAGGGGGCGGGCTTGAGCACCGGGGAGCTGTTTTTT.

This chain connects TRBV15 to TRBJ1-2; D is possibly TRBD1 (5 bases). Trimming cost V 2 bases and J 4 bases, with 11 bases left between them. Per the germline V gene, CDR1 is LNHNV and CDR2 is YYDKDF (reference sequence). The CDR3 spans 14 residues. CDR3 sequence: CATSRPGGGYGYTF. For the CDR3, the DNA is TGTGCCACCAGCAGACCGGGGGGAGGCTATGGCTACACCTTC. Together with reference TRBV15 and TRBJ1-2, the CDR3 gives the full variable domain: DAMVIQNPRYQVTQFGKPVTLSCSQTLNHNVMYWYQQKSSQAPKLLFHYYDKDFNNEADTPDNFQSRRPNTSFCFLDIRSPGLGDTAMYLCATSRPGGGYGYTFGSGTRLTVV.

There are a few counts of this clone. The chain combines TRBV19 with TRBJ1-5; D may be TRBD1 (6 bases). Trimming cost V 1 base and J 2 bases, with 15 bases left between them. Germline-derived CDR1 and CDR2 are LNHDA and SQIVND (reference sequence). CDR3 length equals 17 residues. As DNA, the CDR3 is TGTGCCAGTAGTATAGGGGGGGATTACAGGGGCAATCAGCCCCAGCATTTT. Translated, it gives CASSIGGDYRGNQPQHF. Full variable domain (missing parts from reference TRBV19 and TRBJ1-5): DGGITQSPKYLFRKEGQNVTLSCEQNLNHDAMYWYRQDPGQGLRLIYYSQIVNDFQKGDIAEGYSVSREKKESFPLTVTSAQKNPTAFYLCASSIGGDYRGNQPQHFGDGTRLSIL.

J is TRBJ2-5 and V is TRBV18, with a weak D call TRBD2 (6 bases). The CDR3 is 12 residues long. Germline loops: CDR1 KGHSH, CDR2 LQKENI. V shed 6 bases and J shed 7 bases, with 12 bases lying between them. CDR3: CASSETRGTQYF. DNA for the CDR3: TGTGCCAGCTCTGAGACTAGAGGGACCCAGTACTTC. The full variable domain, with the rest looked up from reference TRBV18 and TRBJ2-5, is NAGVMQNPRHLVRRRGQEARLRCSPMKGHSHVYWYRQLPEEGLKFMVYLQKENIIDESGMPKERFSAEFPKEGPSILRIQQVVRGDSAAYFCASSETRGTQYFGPGTRLLVL.

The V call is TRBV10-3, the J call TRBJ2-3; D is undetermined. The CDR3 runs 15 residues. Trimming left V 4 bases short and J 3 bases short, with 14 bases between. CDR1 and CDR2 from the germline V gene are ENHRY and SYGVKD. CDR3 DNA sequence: TGTGCCATCAGTGGGGTCGATGGGCGAACAGATACGCAGTATTTT. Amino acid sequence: CAISGVDGRTDTQYF.

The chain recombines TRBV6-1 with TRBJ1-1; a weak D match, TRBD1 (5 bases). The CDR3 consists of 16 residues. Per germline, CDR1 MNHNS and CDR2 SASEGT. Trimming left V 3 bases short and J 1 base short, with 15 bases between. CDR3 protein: CASSDHSRGPNTEAFF. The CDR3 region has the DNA TGTGCCAGCAGTGATCATAGTAGGGGCCCGAACACTGAAGCTTTCTTT.

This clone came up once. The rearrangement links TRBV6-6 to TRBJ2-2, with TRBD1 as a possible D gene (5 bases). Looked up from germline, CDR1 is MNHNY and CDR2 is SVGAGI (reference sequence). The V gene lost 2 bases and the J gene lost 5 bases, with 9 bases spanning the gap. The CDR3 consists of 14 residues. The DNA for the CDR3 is TGTGCCAGCAGTTACGGGGCATTGACCGGGGAGCTGTTTTTT. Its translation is CASSYGALTGELFF.

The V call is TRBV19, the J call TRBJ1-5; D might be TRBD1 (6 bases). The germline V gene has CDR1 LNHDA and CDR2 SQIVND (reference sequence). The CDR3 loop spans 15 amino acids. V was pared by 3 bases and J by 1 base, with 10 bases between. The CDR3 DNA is TGTGCCAGTAGTATCGGGGGGGCGAGCAATCAGCCCCAGCATTTT. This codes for CASSIGGASNQPQHF. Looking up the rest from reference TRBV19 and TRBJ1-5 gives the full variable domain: DGGITQSPKYLFRKEGQNVTLSCEQNLNHDAMYWYRQDPGQGLRLIYYSQIVNDFQKGDIAEGYSVSREKKESFPLTVTSAQKNPTAFYLCASSIGGASNQPQHFGDGTRLSIL.

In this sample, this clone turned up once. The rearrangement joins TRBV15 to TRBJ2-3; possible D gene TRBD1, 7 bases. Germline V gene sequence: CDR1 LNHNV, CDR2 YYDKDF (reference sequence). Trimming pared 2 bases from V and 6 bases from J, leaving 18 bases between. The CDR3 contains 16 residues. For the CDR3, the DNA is TGTGCCACCAGCAGACCACAGGGGTCGGGGGTGGATACGCAGTATTTT. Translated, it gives CATSRPQGSGVDTQYF.

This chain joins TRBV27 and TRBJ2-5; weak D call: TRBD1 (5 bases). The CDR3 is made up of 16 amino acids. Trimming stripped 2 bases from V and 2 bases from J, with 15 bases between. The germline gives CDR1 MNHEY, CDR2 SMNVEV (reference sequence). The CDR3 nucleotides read TGTGCCAGCAGTTTAAAGGGGCCCCGACTTCAAGAGACCCAGTACTTC. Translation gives CASSLKGPRLQETQYF.

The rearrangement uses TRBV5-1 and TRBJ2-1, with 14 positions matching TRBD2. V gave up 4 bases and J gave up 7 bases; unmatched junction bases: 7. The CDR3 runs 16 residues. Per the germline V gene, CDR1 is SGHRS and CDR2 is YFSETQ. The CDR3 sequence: CASSRTSGGSRNEQFF. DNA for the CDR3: TGCGCCAGCAGCAGGACTAGCGGGGGGAGTAGGAATGAGCAGTTCTTC.

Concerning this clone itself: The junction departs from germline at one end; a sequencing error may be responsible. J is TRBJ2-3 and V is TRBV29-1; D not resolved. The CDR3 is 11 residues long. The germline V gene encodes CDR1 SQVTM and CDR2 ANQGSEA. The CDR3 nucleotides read TGCAGCGTTGAGGTGGCTCGCTCGCAATATTTT. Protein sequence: CSVEVARSQYF.

The CDR3 spells CASSIPAQGPFF. CDR3 nucleotides: TGTGCCAGTAGTATCCCTGCACAGGGTCCTTTCTTT. The chain has TRBV19 and TRBJ1-1; TRBD1 is a possible D gene (6 bases). The V gene lost 3 bases and the J gene lost 12 bases, with 14 bases spanning the gap. The germline CDR1 and CDR2 sequences are LNHDA and SQIVND (reference sequence). This CDR3 is built from 12 residues.

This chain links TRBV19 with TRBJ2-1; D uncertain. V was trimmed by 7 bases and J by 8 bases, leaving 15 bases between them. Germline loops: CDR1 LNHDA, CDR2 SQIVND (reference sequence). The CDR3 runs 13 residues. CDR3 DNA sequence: TGTGCCAGTAATGGTGGTCATCACGATGAGCAGTTCTTC. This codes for CASNGGHHDEQFF.

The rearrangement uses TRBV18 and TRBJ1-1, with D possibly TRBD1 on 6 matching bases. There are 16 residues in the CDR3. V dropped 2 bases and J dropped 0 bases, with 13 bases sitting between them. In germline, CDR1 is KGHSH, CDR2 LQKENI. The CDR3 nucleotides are TGTGCCAGCTCACCAATGGGGGCCGTTTTGAACACTGAAGCTTTCTTT. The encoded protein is CASSPMGAVLNTEAFF.

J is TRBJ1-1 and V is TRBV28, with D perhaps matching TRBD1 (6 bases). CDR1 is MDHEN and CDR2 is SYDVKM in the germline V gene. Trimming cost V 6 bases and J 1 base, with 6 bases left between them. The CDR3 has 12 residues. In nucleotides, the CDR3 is TGTGCCAGCAGGGGGGCGAACACTGAAGCTTTCTTT. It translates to CASRGANTEAFF.

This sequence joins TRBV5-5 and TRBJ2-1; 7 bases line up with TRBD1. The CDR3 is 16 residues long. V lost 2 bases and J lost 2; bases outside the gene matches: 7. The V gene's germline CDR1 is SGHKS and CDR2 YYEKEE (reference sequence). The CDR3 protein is CASSLDRVHPYNEQFF. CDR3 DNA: TGTGCCAGCAGCTTAGACAGGGTCCACCCCTACAATGAGCAGTTCTTC.